Listed here is a single T cell receptor beta chain. Its cognate antigen is unknown. Quantitative 5'-RACE with molecular barcodes produced the TCR beta libraries. Via MiXCR, TCRdb re-called the 5' RACE reads, giving one row per CDR3 protein. Of more than 650,000 distinct CDR3 sequences in the sample, roughly 10% are singletons; the top ten hold under 0.6%. This sample is drawn from a study of CD8 T cells in ankylosing spondylitis. Germline V gene sequence: CDR1 SEHNR, CDR2 FQNEAQ (reference sequence). CDR3 length: 15 residues. Trimming took 6 bases from V and 6 from J; bases not matched to a gene: 12. Overall study results and limits: Clones linked to disease were reported to show significant enrichment in matched ankylosing spondylitis synovial fluid. In ankylosing spondylitis blood, a motif of seven to nine highly homologous TCR beta variants appeared characteristic.

The sample taken for sequencing was blood, either unsorted or a sorted T cell fraction (not recorded which). This receptor was identified in a male donor with ankylosing spondylitis. The chain employs TRBV7-9 and TRBJ1-2; 8 bases fit TRBD1. CDR3 region: CASSLLGQGGDGYTF. As DNA, the CDR3 is TGTGCCAGCAGTCTCCTCGGACAGGGAGGAGATGGCTACACCTTC. Supplemented by reference TRBV7-9 and TRBJ1-2, the full variable domain reads DTGVSQNPRHKITKRGQNVTFRCDPISEHNRLYWYRQTLGQGPEFLTYFQNEAQLEKSRLLSDRFSAERPKGSFSTLEIQRTEQGDSAMYLCASSLLGQGGDGYTFGSGTRLTVV.